The sequence of this TCR beta chain was determined in a study of T cell responses to AZD1222 COVID-19 vaccine. About the study: Second-dose timings of about 4 or about 12 weeks were pooled.

Profiling relied on immunoSEQ multiplex PCR, and the TCRdb table lists in-frame clones only, not all of them. The table records under 130,000 clones, about 92% of them present only once. There are 16 residues in the CDR3. V was pared by 3 bases and J by 12 bases, with 13 bases of the junction left unmatched. The germline gives CDR1 LNHDA, CDR2 SQIVND (reference sequence). Overall study findings and caveats: Once two AZD1222 doses were given, Spike-specific TCR breadth and depth went up. Spike-wide coverage was observed for vaccine-associated CD4 TCRs, with dominant responses at 160-218 and 743-854.

Remarks on this clone: What it binds is not known.

The chain links TRBV19 to TRBJ2-1; 11 nucleotides align to TRBD2. This receptor was identified in an adult in good health. Specimen: peripheral blood, collected on day 0 of AZD1222 vaccination. CDR3 residues: CASSMGTGTSGPRQFF. The CDR3, as DNA: TGTGCCAGTAGTATGGGGACCGGGACTAGCGGCCCTCGGCAGTTCTTC.